These 4 T cell receptor beta chains originate from one sample sequenced in a study of PD-L1 blockade in urothelial cancer. Specified time point: peripheral blood 6 weeks after treatment start. Here immunoSEQ multiplex PCR was the method, and the copy in TCRdb shows in-frame clones only, minus some. The table has about 30,000 clones, around 80% seen once. Sequenced material: PBMCs, taken around atezolizumab (anti-PD-L1) treatment. These receptors were collected from a man between 70 and 80 years old with urothelial cancer.

This chain uses TRBV4-3 with TRBJ1-1; 10 bases are shared with TRBD1. There are 15 residues in the CDR3. V was clipped by 3 bases and J by 3 bases; unmatched bases: 4. Germline CDR1 and CDR2: LGHNA and YSLEER. The CDR3 DNA is TGCGCCAGCAGCCAGGCCGGGACAGGGGACACTGAAGCTTTCTTT. It encodes CASSQAGTGDTEAFF.

The DNA of the CDR3 is TGTGCCAGCAGTCCAGGGGGCGCGCAAGGCTACACCTTC. The encoded protein is CASSPGGAQGYTF. J is TRBJ1-2 and V is TRBV28; 8 nucleotides agree with TRBD1. CDR1 and CDR2 (germline): MDHEN, SYDVKM. After removal of 5 bases from V and 8 bases from J, the junction contained 7 bases not matched to a gene. The CDR3 is 13 residues long.

The genes are TRBV4-3 and TRBJ1-2; perhaps TRBD1 as D (5 bases). Per germline, CDR1 LGHNA and CDR2 YSLEER. Between the trimmed V and J ends, which lost 4 bases and 7 bases, there was a span of 13 bases. The CDR3 runs 13 residues. The CDR3 sequence: CASSLYGTGGYTF. The CDR3 region has the DNA TGCGCCAGCAGCCTCTATGGTACAGGTGGCTACACCTTC.

There are a few counts of this clone. The J gene is TRBJ2-7, the V gene TRBV6-6, with 9 bases aligning to TRBD2. Germline assignment: CDR1 MNHNY and CDR2 SVGAGI (reference sequence). Trimming cost V 8 bases and J 0 bases; bases outside gene matches: 2. There are 13 residues in the CDR3. CDR3: CASLSGSSYEQYF. CDR3 sequence (DNA): TGTGCCAGCCTTAGCGGGAGCTCCTACGAGCAGTACTTC.